The source of this TCR beta chain is a study of cytomegalovirus exposure and HLA in healthy donors. Study-wide points: Altogether, some 170 TCR beta chains were recorded as cytomegalovirus-associated. Being productive about 87% or about 30% of the time was typical of most TCR beta V segments in an earlier analysis.

Of note for this clone: Its target is unknown.

The PCR was carried out with 60 Vbeta primers and 13 Jbeta primers. As processed by the authors: Around 9.9 million shared chains were among the about 80 million unique TCR beta chains that a later analysis counted. Measured with immunoSEQ multiplex PCR; TCRdb has only the in-frame clones, and not every one. Clone size and V and J calls were adopted from that table, with D and trimming inferred from the DNA. The sample holds fewer than 250,000 clones, 80% to 90% seen once. The CDR3 is 16 residues long. V lost 3 bases and J lost 3; bases outside the gene matches: 11. The germline V gene has CDR1 SGHDT and CDR2 YYEEEE.

The sequence was obtained from a young man in good health and CMV-seronegative. V gene TRBV5-6 combines with J gene TRBJ2-7; 8 bases are shared with TRBD1. The specimen sequenced was PBMCs. The CDR3 bases are TGTGCCAGCAGCTCCTGGGGCAGGGGGCTCCTCTACGAGCAGTACTTC. Its translation is CASSSWGRGLLYEQYF.